The clone carrying this T cell receptor beta chain was recorded at least ten times. The V and J ends lost 4 bases and 4 bases, in that order; junction bases with no gene match: 3. The CDR3 has 14 amino acids. From germline, CDR1 is LGHDT and CDR2 YNNKEL (reference sequence). This sample is part of a study of metastatic and nonmetastatic thyroid tumors. Patients were all untreated before their thyroid surgery. TCRdb called clones again from the PCR reads with MiXCR. The sample includes more than 8,000 clones, about 22% of them seen just once. This chain connects TRBV3-1 to TRBJ2-1; 8 bases agree with TRBD2. The sequence was collected from a female donor with papillary thyroid cancer or a benign thyroid nodule (not recorded which). Some clones in this sample may be carry-over from other donors' samples. Specimen: tumor tissue. This CDR3 reads CASSLREGYNEQFF. The CDR3 bases are TGTGCCAGCAGCCTCCGGGAGGGATACAATGAGCAGTTCTTC.